Listed here is a single TCR beta chain. The antigen remains undetermined. The sample comes from a study of T cell responses to AZD1222 COVID-19 vaccine. Study-wide findings and caveats: No repertoire was sampled before or during the peak T cell response, only after it. Among spike-specific TCRs, nearly half reportedly target unmutated variant regions. Females made up more of the donors, who were largely white British, and clonal diversity may have come out too low. Regions 160-218 and 743-854 dominated among vaccine-associated CD4 TCRs spanning spike.

This table comes from immunoSEQ multiplex PCR, and its TCRdb copy is limited to in-frame clones, with some not included. The table shows about 120,000 clones, with about 90% occurring only once. The germline gives CDR1 SGHTA, CDR2 FQGTGA. CDR3 size: 13 residues. Unmatched junction bases numbered 4, after V lost 3 bases and J lost 7 bases. This chain links TRBV7-3 with TRBJ1-2; 8 bases map to TRBD1. This sequence originates from an adult in good health. Source: peripheral blood, taken on day 0 of AZD1222 vaccination. The CDR3 coding sequence is TGTGCCAGCAGCTTTGGGACAGGTTTTGGCTACACCTTC. This sequence encodes CASSFGTGFGYTF.